This T cell receptor beta chain was sequenced for a study of blood T cell repertoires in COVID-19. Study-wide context: Researchers got acute and convalescent COVID-19 samples from the United States, Italy and Spain.

Germline CDR1 is MNHEY and CDR2 is SVGAGI. The J segment lost 0 bases and the V segment lost 2 bases, leaving 4 bases of the junction unmatched. The CDR3 runs to 15 residues. This table comes from immunoSEQ multiplex PCR, and its TCRdb copy is limited to in-frame clones, with some not included. In the table there are around 150,000 clones, 86% of which are singletons. The sample was peripheral blood. The chain has TRBV6-5 and TRBJ2-7, with 7 bases fitting TRBD1. The source of this sequence is a man aged 55 to 70 with acute or convalescent COVID-19. The CDR3 DNA is TGTGCCAGCAGTTACGGGGACAGTCCCTCCTACGAGCAGTACTTC. Translating gives CASSYGDSPSYEQYF.